The rows below give T cell receptor beta chains drawn from one sample of a study of T cells in Graves' hyperthyroidism and ophthalmopathy. Via MiXCR, TCRdb re-called the multiplex PCR reads, giving one row per CDR3 protein. The profile shows under 800,000 distinct CDR3 sequences, about 15% of them singletons. Sequenced material: blood. The receptors here all came from a woman between 18 and 29 years old with Graves' hyperthyroidism. Each CDR3 is given with its conserved first and last residue. D genes are given only for firm matches. Size is stated for part of the rows, as once, few or many counts, or as a class when the clone is expanded.

>TRBV6-2/TRBV6-3|TRBD2|many|TRBJ2-7
TGTGCCAGCAGCAAGGGGACTAGCGGGAGAGGAACCCACGAGCAGTACTTC
CASSKGTSGRGTHEQYF
>TRBV11-2|TRBD1|many|TRBJ1-1
TGTGCCAGCAGCTTAGGGGGCCGACAGGGAGGGACTGAAGCTTTCTTT
CASSLGGRQGGTEAFF
>TRBV7-9|-|many|TRBJ1-1
TGTGCCAGCAGCTTTAAGGCGGGGTACACTGAAGCTTTCTTT
CASSFKAGYTEAFF
>TRBV6-6|-|many|TRBJ2-2
TGTGCCAGCAGTTACCTCGGGAGATCCGGGGAGCTGTTTTTT
CASSYLGRSGELFF
>TRBV20-1|-|-|TRBJ1-1
TGCAGTGCTACCAGTGGGTACACTGAAGCTTTCTTT
CSATSGYTEAFF
>TRBV19|-|-|TRBJ1-1
TGTGCCAGTAGTATGGTGACAGCCACTGAAGCTTTCTTT
CASSMVTATEAFF
>TRBV20-1|TRBD1|-|TRBJ2-1
TGCAGTGCGCTGACAGGGAGCGCAATCAACGAGCAGTTCTTC
CSALTGSAINEQFF
>TRBV2|-|many|TRBJ1-2
TGTGCCAGCAGTGGGGGACCGCGTGGCTACACCTTC
CASSGGPRGYTF
>TRBV7-9|-|many|TRBJ2-7
TGTGCCACTGCTGGGGCAGGGCAAATCCACGAGCAGTACTTC
CATAGAGQIHEQYF
>TRBV5-6|-|many|TRBJ1-1
TGTGCCAGCAGCTTTTTAAGGGGCACTGAAGCTTTCTTT
CASSFLRGTEAFF
>TRBV7-2|TRBD1|few|TRBJ1-4
TGTGCCAGCAGAGAGGGACAGACTAATGAAAAACTGTTTTTT
CASREGQTNEKLFF
>TRBV12-3/TRBV12-4|-|few|TRBJ2-3
TGTGCCAGCAGTTTTTCCGGGCCGGGAGATACGCAGTATTTT
CASSFSGPGDTQYF
>TRBV5-1|-|many|TRBJ2-3
TGCGCCAGCAGCTTTAAACGGGACATTAGCACAGATACGCAGTATTTT
CASSFKRDISTDTQYF
>TRBV27|-|many|TRBJ2-7
TGTGCCAGCAGTCCTCTATTGAGGACAGATTTCGGCGAGCAGTACTTC
CASSPLLRTDFGEQYF
>TRBV6-2/TRBV6-3|-|few|TRBJ2-7
TGTGCCAGCAGTTATGGTGCGACGGGAGACCCCTACGAGCAGTACTTC
CASSYGATGDPYEQYF
>TRBV12-3/TRBV12-4|TRBD2|-|TRBJ2-3
TGTGCCAGCAGTTTCCCGGGGGGTAGCGGGAAAGGCACGCAGTATTTT
CASSFPGGSGKGTQYF
>TRBV7-3|TRBD2|-|TRBJ2-3
TGTGCCAGCAGCTCCCTACTAGCGGGAGAAGGGGGAGGTACGCAGTATTTT
CASSSLLAGEGGGTQYF
>TRBV7-2|TRBD2|many|TRBJ2-2
TGTGCCAGCAGCTTTCTGACTAGCGGAACGAACACCGGGGAGCTGTTTTTT
CASSFLTSGTNTGELFF
>TRBV2|-|many|TRBJ2-2
TGTGCCAGCAGTGAGGCCGGGAGAGGAACCGGGGAGCTGTTTTTT
CASSEAGRGTGELFF
>TRBV12-3/TRBV12-4|-|many|TRBJ1-3
TGTGCCAGCACTTCCCGGCGGAGGGTCGTCGGAGGAAACACCATATATTTT
CASTSRRRVVGGNTIYF
>TRBV30|-|many|TRBJ2-7
TGTGCCTGGAGTGTAGGGCAGTCCTACGAGCAGTACTTC
CAWSVGQSYEQYF
>TRBV3-1|-|-|TRBJ2-2
TGTGCCAGCAGCCACGACACCCCGAACACCGGGGAGCTGTTTTTT
CASSHDTPNTGELFF
>TRBV3-1|-|many|TRBJ2-7
TGTGCCAGCAGCCACCCAGGGTTCCACGAGCAGTACTTC
CASSHPGFHEQYF
>TRBV30|-|many|TRBJ1-1
TGTGCCTGGAGTGTCCGGTTTAGTACTGAAGCTTTCTTT
CAWSVRFSTEAFF
>TRBV6-1|-|many|TRBJ1-5
TGTGCCAGCAGTGATACAGGGCCGGGGCCCCAGCATTTT
CASSDTGPGPQHF
>TRBV5-1|TRBD1|-|TRBJ2-5
TGCGCCAGCAGCTGGATCCAGGGGGCGGGGGAGACCCAGTACTTC
CASSWIQGAGETQYF
>TRBV2|TRBD1|-|TRBJ1-5
TGTGCCAGCACCGCAGACAGGGCGGGAGGTCAGCCCCAGCATTTT
CASTADRAGGQPQHF
>TRBV30|TRBD1|many|TRBJ1-6
TGTGCCTGGAACAGGGGGCTTAATTCACCCCTCCACTTT
CAWNRGLNSPLHF
>TRBV7-9|TRBD2|-|TRBJ2-2
TGTGCCAGCAGCTCCCGACTAGCGGGAGACGACACCGGGGAGCTGTTTTTT
CASSSRLAGDDTGELFF
>TRBV27|TRBD2|few|TRBJ2-1
TGTGCCACCCCAGAAAGCGGGAGTTACAATGAGCAGTTCTTC
CATPESGSYNEQFF
>TRBV28|-|many|TRBJ1-2
TGTGCCAGCAGTCCCGGGTCGGGATCGGGCTACACCTTC
CASSPGSGSGYTF
>TRBV27|-|few|TRBJ2-7
TGTGCCAGCAGCCGGGACATAGCCTACGAGCAGTACTTC
CASSRDIAYEQYF
>TRBV18|TRBD2|-|TRBJ2-1
TGTGCCAGCTCACCACCGTTAGCGGGAGGGGTCGATGAGCAGTTCTTC
CASSPPLAGGVDEQFF
>TRBV7-8|TRBD1|many|TRBJ1-4
TGTGCCAGCAGCCCCCGGACAGGGGTTGGTGAAAAACTGTTTTTT
CASSPRTGVGEKLFF
>TRBV12-3/TRBV12-4|-|few|TRBJ2-1
TGTGCCAGCAGTTTCGACAGAAACTACAATGAGCAGTTCTTC
CASSFDRNYNEQFF
>TRBV19|TRBD2|few|TRBJ2-7
TGTGCCAGTAGTACCCGGACTAGCGGGAGACACGAGCAGTACTTC
CASSTRTSGRHEQYF
>TRBV28|TRBD1|many|TRBJ2-7
TGTGCCAGCAGTTGGGGGACAGGGGGCTACGAGCAGTACTTC
CASSWGTGGYEQYF
>TRBV5-1|TRBD2|-|TRBJ2-1
TGCGCCAGCAGTTCCGCCGGGGCGGGAGAGCCGCAGTTCTTC
CASSSAGAGEPQFF
>TRBV13|TRBD1|many|TRBJ2-7
TGTGCCAGCAGCCTCAGGGGGCCTGGGGATGAGCAGTACTTC
CASSLRGPGDEQYF
>TRBV6-1|TRBD1|many|TRBJ2-7
TGTGCCAGCAGGTGGACAGGATTCGAGCAGTACTTC
CASRWTGFEQYF
>TRBV15|TRBD1|many|TRBJ2-1
TGTGCCACCAGCAGAGGAGGACAGGCCTCCTACAATGAGCAGTTCTTC
CATSRGGQASYNEQFF
>TRBV7-3|-|few|TRBJ2-1
TGTGCCAGCAGCTTAACAGGAGGGCTAGCCACCTACAATGAGCAGTTCTTC
CASSLTGGLATYNEQFF
>TRBV20-1|-|many|TRBJ2-7
TGCAGTGCTACTGTGTCCTACGAGCAGTACTTC
CSATVSYEQYF
>TRBV20-1|-|many|TRBJ2-5
TGCAGTGCTAGAGACACAAACCAAGAGACCCAGTACTTC
CSARDTNQETQYF
>TRBV30|-|many|TRBJ2-3
TGTGCCTGGAGTGTACTGGGAGACACAGATACGCAGTATTTT
CAWSVLGDTDTQYF
>TRBV19|-|-|TRBJ1-1
TGTGCCAGTACCCCAACGGGTAATTGGGGTGAAGCTTTCTTT
CASTPTGNWGEAFF
>TRBV28|TRBD2|-|TRBJ2-1
TGTGCCAGCACCTTCCCGCGGGAGGGGAATAATGAGCAGTTCTTC
CASTFPREGNNEQFF
>TRBV28|TRBD2|-|TRBJ2-7
TGTGCCAGCAGTTACGAAACCCCCGGGACTAGATCCTACGAGCAGTACTTC
CASSYETPGTRSYEQYF
>TRBV29-1|-|many|TRBJ2-1
TGCAGCGTTGAGGGTGGGCAGGGTATTTGGAATAGGATCGGTGAGCAGTTCTTC
CSVEGGQGIWNRIGEQFF
>TRBV10-3|-|-|TRBJ2-7
TGTGCCATCAGTGAGCCTCGAACAGATCGCTACGAGCAGTACTTC
CAISEPRTDRYEQYF
>TRBV18|TRBD2|-|TRBJ2-1
TGTGCCAGCTCACCTCGGCGGGGGGAGCGGGTCGTATACAATGAGCAGTTCTTC
CASSPRRGERVVYNEQFF
>TRBV25-1|TRBD1|-|TRBJ1-5
TGTGCCAGCAGTGAACGAGGGGGCAACAGCAATCAGCCCCAGCATTTT
CASSERGGNSNQPQHF
>TRBV11-1|TRBD2|many|TRBJ2-7
TGTGCCAGCAGCGTACCACTAGCGGGATCCTACGAGCAGTACTTC
CASSVPLAGSYEQYF
>TRBV20-1|-|few|TRBJ2-5
TGCAGTGCCAACGGGCGTGCGGGAGAGACCCAGTACTTC
CSANGRAGETQYF